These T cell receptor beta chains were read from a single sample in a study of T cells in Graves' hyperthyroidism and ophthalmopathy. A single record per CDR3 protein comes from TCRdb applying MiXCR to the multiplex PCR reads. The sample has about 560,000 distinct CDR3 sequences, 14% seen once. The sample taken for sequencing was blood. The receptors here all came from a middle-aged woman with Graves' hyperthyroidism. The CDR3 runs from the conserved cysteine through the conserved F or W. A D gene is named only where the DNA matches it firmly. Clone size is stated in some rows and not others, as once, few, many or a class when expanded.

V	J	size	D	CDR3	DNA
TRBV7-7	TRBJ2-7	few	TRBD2	CASSKGTSGSDEQYF	TGTGCTAGCAGCAAGGGGACTAGCGGGAGCGACGAGCAGTACTTC
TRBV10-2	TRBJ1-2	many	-	CASSDWDGYGYTF	TGCGCCAGCAGTGATTGGGACGGTTATGGCTACACCTTC
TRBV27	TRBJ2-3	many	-	CASSLSPAPGTDTQYF	TGTGCCAGCAGTTTATCGCCAGCGCCCGGCACAGATACGCAGTATTTT
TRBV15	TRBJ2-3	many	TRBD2	CATSRVTSGSTDTQYF	TGTGCCACCAGCAGGGTTACTAGCGGAAGCACAGATACGCAGTATTTT
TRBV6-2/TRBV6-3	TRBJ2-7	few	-	CASSYPQGGLREQYF	TGTGCCAGCAGTTACCCACAGGGTGGGCTGCGCGAGCAGTACTTC
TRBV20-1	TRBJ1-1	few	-	CSARGGGGTEAFF	TGCAGTGCTAGGGGGGGTGGCGGCACTGAAGCTTTCTTT
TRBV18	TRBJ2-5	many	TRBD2	CASSPRGGRETQYF	TGTGCCAGCTCACCGCGGGGGGGCCGAGAGACCCAGTACTTC
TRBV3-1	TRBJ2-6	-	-	CASSQGGGAGANVLTF	TGTGCCAGCAGCCAAGGCGGTGGCGCTGGGGCCAACGTCCTGACTTTC
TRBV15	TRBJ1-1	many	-	CATSGLQGMNTEAFF	TGTGCCACCAGCGGACTACAGGGAATGAACACTGAAGCTTTCTTT
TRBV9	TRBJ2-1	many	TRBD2	CASSVGLAGSNEQFF	TGTGCCAGCAGCGTAGGACTAGCGGGAAGCAATGAGCAGTTCTTC
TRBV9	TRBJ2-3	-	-	CASSTRVREPDTQYF	TGTGCCAGCAGCACGCGGGTCAGGGAGCCAGATACGCAGTATTTT
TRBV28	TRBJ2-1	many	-	CASKQRGYNEQFF	TGTGCCAGCAAGCAGAGGGGGTACAATGAGCAGTTCTTC
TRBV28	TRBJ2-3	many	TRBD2	CASSPSGRAVDTQYF	TGTGCCAGCAGCCCAAGCGGGAGGGCCGTAGATACGCAGTATTTT
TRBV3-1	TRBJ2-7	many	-	CASSQVVSGLQYF	TGTGCCAGCAGCCAGGTCGTGTCGGGGCTGCAGTACTTC
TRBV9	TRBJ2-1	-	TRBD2	CASSVLGLAEINEQFF	TGTGCCAGCAGCGTACTGGGACTAGCGGAGATCAATGAGCAGTTCTTC
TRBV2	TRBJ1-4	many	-	CASSVFSTNEKLFF	TGTGCCAGCAGTGTTTTCTCTACTAATGAAAAACTGTTTTTT
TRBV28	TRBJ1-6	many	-	CASSLGVRSPLHF	TGTGCCAGCAGTTTAGGGGTCCGCTCACCCCTCCACTTT
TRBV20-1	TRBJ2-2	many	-	CSARRSGTGELFF	TGCAGTGCTAGACGGAGCGGCACCGGGGAGCTGTTTTTT
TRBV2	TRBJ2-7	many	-	CASIAPSYEQYF	TGTGCCAGCATCGCCCCGTCCTACGAGCAGTACTTC
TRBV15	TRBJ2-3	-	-	CATSPMGGYTDTQYF	TGTGCCACCAGCCCGATGGGGGGCTACACAGATACGCAGTATTTT
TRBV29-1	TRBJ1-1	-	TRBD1	CSGKPQGFTEAFF	TGCAGCGGCAAGCCACAGGGGTTCACTGAAGCTTTCTTT
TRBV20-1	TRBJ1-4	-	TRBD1	CSASRTGGTNEKLFF	TGCAGTGCTAGTAGGACAGGGGGCACTAATGAAAAACTGTTTTTT
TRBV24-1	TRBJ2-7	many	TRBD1	CATRGDRGHSYEQYF	TGTGCCACCAGAGGGGACAGGGGGCACTCCTACGAGCAGTACTTC
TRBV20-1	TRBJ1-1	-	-	CSATGTLNTEAFF	TGCAGTGCTACCGGCACCTTGAACACTGAAGCTTTCTTT
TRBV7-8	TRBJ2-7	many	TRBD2	CASSATSASLGRQYF	TGTGCCAGCAGCGCAACTAGCGCGAGCTTGGGAAGGCAGTACTTC
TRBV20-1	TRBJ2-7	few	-	CSLANQPSEQYF	TGCAGCCTAGCTAATCAACCCTCCGAGCAGTACTTC
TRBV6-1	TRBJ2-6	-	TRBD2	CASSDRGEGRSGANVLTF	TGTGCCAGCAGTGATCGAGGGGAGGGTCGGTCTGGGGCCAACGTCCTGACTTTC
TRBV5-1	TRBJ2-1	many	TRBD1	CASSQGDRVSDEQFF	TGCGCCAGCAGCCAAGGGGACAGGGTATCCGATGAGCAGTTCTTC
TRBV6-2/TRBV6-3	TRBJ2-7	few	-	CASSPRRWRSYEQYF	TGTGCCAGCAGCCCCAGGCGTTGGCGTTCCTACGAGCAGTACTTC
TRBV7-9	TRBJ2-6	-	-	CASTPFSGANVLTF	TGTGCCAGCACCCCGTTTTCCGGGGCCAACGTCCTGACTTTC
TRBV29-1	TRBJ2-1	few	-	CSVEAPSLNEQFF	TGCAGCGTTGAAGCACCCAGTCTCAATGAGCAGTTCTTC
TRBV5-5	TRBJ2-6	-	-	CASSLARGPTSSGANVLTF	TGTGCCAGCAGCTTGGCCCGGGGGCCAACAAGCTCTGGGGCCAACGTCCTGACTTTC
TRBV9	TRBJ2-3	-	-	CASSGTADTDTQYF	TGTGCCAGCAGCGGTACGGCCGACACAGATACGCAGTATTTT
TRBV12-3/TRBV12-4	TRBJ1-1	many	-	CASSFNYLNTEAFF	TGTGCCAGCAGCTTTAACTATTTGAACACTGAAGCTTTCTTT
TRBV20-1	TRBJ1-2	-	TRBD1	CSARGGDRLGYTF	TGCAGTGCTAGGGGAGGGGACAGGCTTGGCTACACCTTC